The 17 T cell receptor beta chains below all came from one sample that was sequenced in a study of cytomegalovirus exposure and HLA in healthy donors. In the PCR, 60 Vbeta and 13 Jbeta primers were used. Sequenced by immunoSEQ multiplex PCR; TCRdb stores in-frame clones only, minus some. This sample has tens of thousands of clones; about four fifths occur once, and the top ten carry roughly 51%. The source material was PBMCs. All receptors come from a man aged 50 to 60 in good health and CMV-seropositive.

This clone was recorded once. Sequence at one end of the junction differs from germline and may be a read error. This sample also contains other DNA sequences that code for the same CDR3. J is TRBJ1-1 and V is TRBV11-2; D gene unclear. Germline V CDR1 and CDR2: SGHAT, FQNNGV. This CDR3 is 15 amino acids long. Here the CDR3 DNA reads TGTGCCAGCAGCTTAGGTGGAGGGTGGTACACTGAAGCCTTCTTT. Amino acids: CASSLGGGWYTEAFF.

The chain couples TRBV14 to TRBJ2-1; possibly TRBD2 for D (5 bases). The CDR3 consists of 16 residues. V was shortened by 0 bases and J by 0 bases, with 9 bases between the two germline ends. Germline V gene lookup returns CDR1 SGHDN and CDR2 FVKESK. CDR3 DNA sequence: TGTGCCAGCAGCCAAGATCTGGGGAGCTCCTACAATGAGCAGTTCTTC. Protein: CASSQDLGSSYNEQFF.

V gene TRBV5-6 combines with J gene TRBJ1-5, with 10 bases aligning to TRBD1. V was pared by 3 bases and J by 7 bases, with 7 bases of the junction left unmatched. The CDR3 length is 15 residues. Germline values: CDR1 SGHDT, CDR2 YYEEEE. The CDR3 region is CASSWGGQGLQPQHF. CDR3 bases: TGTGCCAGCAGCTGGGGGGGACAGGGGTTGCAGCCCCAGCATTTT.

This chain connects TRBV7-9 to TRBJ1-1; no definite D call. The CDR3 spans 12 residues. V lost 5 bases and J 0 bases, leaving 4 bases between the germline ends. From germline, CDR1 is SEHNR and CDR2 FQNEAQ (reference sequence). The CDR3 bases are TGTGCCAGCAGCCCGGTGAACACTGAAGCTTTCTTT. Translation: CASSPVNTEAFF. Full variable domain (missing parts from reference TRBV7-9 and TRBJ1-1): DTGVSQNPRHKITKRGQNVTFRCDPISEHNRLYWYRQTLGQGPEFLTYFQNEAQLEKSRLLSDRFSAERPKGSFSTLEIQRTEQGDSAMYLCASSPVNTEAFFGQGTRLTVV.

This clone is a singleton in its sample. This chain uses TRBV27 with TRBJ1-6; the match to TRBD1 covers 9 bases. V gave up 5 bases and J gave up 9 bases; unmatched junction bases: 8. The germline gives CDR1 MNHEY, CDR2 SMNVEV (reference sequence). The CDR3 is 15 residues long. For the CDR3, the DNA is TGTGCCAGCAGTAGAGGACAGGGGTTCGGTTCACCCCTCCACTTT. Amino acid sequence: CASSRGQGFGSPLHF.

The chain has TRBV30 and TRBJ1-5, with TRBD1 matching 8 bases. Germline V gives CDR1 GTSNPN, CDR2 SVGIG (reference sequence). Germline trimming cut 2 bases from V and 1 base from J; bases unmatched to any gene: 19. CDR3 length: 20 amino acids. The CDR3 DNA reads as TGTGCCTGGAGTCCTTCTTCCGACAGGGGCGGCATAGGGAGCAATCAGCCCCAGCATTTT. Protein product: CAWSPSSDRGGIGSNQPQHF.

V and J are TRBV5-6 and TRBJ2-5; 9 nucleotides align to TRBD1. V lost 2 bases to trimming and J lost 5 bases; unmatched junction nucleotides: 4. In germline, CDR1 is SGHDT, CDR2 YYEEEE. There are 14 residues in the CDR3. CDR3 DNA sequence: TGTGCCAGCAGCTTTACAGGGGGCCGGGAGACCCAGTACTTC. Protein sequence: CASSFTGGRETQYF.

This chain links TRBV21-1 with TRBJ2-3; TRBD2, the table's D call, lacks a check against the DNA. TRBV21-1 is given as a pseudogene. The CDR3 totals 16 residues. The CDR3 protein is CASSKTSGRRTDTQYF. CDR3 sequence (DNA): TGTGCCAGCAGCAAAACTAGCGGGAGGCGGACAGATACGCAGTATTTT.

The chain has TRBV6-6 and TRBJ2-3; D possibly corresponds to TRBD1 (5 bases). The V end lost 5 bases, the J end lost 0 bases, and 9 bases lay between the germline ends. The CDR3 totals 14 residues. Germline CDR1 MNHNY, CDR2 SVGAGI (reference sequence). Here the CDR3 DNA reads TGTGCCAGCAGTCGCGACAGTAGCACAGATACGCAGTATTTT. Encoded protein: CASSRDSSTDTQYF.

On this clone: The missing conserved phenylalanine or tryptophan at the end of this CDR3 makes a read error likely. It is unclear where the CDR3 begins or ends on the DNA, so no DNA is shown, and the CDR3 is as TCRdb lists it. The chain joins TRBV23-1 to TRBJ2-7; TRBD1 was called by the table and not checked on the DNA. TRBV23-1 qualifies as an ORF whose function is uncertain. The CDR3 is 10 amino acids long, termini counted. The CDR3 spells CASSQSDRAL.

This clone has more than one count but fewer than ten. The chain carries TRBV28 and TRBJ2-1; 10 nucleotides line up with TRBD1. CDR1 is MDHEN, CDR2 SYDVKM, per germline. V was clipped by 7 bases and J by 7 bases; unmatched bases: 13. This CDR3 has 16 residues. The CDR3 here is CASTTGTGDVRNEQFF. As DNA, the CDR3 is TGTGCCAGCACTACTGGGACAGGGGATGTAAGGAATGAGCAGTTCTTC. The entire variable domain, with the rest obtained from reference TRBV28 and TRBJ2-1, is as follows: DVKVTQSSRYLVKRTGEKVFLECVQDMDHENMFWYRQDPGLGLRLIYFSYDVKMKEKGDIPEGYSVSREKKERFSLILESASTNQTSMYLCASTTGTGDVRNEQFFGPGTRLTVL.

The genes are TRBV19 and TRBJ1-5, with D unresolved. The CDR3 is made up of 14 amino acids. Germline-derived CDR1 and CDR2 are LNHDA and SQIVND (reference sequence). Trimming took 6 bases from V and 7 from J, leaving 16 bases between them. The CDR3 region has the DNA TGTGCCAGTAGACTCGGGTCCTCGGAACAGCCCCAGCATTTT. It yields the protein CASRLGSSEQPQHF.

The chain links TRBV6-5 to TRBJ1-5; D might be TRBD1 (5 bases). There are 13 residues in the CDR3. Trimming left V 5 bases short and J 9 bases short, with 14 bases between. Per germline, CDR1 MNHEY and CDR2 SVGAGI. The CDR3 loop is CASSLQRGWPQHF. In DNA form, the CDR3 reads TGTGCCAGCAGTCTTCAAAGGGGCTGGCCCCAGCATTTT.

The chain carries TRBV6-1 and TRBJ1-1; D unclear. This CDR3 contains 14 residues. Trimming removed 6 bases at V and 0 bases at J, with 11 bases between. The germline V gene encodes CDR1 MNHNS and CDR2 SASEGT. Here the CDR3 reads CASSLDIMNTEAFF. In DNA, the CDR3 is TGTGCCAGCAGCCTCGACATAATGAACACTGAAGCTTTCTTT.

CDR3 DNA sequence: TGTGCCAGCAGCCCCGGGACTAGCGGTTCCTACGAGCAGTACTTC. It yields the protein CASSPGTSGSYEQYF. V and J are TRBV9 and TRBJ2-7, with TRBD2 matching over 11 bases. Germline V gene sequence: CDR1 SGDLS, CDR2 YYNGEE. The CDR3 contains 15 residues. J lost 1 base, V lost 4 bases, and 4 bases had no gene match.

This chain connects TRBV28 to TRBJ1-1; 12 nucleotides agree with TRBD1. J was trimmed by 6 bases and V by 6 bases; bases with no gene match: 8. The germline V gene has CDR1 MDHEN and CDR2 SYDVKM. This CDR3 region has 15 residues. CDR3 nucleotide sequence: TGTGCCAGCAGCCCTCTCGGGACAGGGGGCTCTGAAGCTTTCTTT. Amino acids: CASSPLGTGGSEAFF.

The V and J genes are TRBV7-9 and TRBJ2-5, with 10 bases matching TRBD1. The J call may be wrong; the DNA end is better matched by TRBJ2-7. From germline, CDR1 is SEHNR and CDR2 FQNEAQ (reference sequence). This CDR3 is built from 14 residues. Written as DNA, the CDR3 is TGTGCCAGCAGCTTCGGGACAGGGGCCTACGAGCAGTACTTC. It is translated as CASSFGTGAYEQYF.